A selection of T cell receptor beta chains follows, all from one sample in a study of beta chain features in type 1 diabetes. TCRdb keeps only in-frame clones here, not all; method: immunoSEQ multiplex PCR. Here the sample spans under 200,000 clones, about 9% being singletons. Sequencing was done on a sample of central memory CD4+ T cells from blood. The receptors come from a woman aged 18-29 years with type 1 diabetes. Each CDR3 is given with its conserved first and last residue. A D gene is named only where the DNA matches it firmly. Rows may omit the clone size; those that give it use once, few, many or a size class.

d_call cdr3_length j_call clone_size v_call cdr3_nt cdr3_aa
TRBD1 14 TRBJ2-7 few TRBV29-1 TGCAGCGTTGCCTTCGGACAGGGGGCCACCGAGCAGTACTTC CSVAFGQGATEQYF
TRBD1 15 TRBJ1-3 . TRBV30 TGTGCCTGGACGAAGAAGGGGGCAGCTGGAAACACCATATATTTT CAWTKKGAAGNTIYF
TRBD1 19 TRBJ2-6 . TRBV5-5 TGTGCCAGCAGCCGAGAGGGGGCTTTAGGAGAAGGTGGGGCCAACGTCCTGACTTTC CASSREGALGEGGANVLTF
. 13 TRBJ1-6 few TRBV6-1 TGTGCCAGCAGTGGCGGGGGGCAGTCACCCCTCCACTTT CASSGGGQSPLHF
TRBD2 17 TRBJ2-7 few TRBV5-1 TGCGCCAGCAGCTGGGGGACTAGCGGAATAAGCTCCTACGAGCAGTACTTC CASSWGTSGISSYEQYF
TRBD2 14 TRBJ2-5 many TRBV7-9 TGTGCCAGCAGCGGTAGCGGGAGAGGGGAGACCCAGTACTTC CASSGSGRGETQYF
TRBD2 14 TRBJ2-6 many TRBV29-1 TGCAGCGTTGGCGGGGGCTCTGGGGCCAACGTCCTGACTTTC CSVGGGSGANVLTF
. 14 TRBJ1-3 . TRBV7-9 TGTGCCAGCAGCTTAGCCGGGTCTGGAAACACCATATATTTT CASSLAGSGNTIYF
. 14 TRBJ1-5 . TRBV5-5 TGTGCCAGCAGCTTAGCAGGCGGGGATCAGCCCCAGCATTTT CASSLAGGDQPQHF
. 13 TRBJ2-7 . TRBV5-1 TGCGCCAGCAGCCCGGCGAGCGTCTACGAGCAGTACTTC CASSPASVYEQYF
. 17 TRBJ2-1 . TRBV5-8 TGTGCCAGCAGCTTGGTCAGGGCCCGCTACTCCTACAATGAGCAGTTCTTC CASSLVRARYSYNEQFF